This paragraph reports one T cell receptor beta chain. This sample was included in a study of blood T cell repertoires in COVID-19. On the study more broadly: Whether acute or convalescent, the COVID-19 samples came from the United States, Italy and Spain. PBMCs, B-cell-depleted T cells, or T cells provided the cDNA or gDNA that made up the material.

This CDR3 contains 15 residues. Trimming pared 0 bases from V and 9 bases from J, leaving 12 bases between. Germline V gives CDR1 SGHTA, CDR2 FQGNSA. TCRdb's table, derived via immunoSEQ multiplex PCR, lists solely in-frame clones and lacks some. The sample has around 700,000 clones; approximately 90% are singletons. Material: peripheral blood. The TCR originated in a young woman with acute or convalescent COVID-19. J is TRBJ1-6 and V is TRBV7-2; D unresolved. Here the CDR3 reads CASSLAQSLSSPLHF. The DNA for the CDR3 is TGTGCCAGCAGCTTAGCACAGTCCCTTAGTTCACCCCTCCACTTT.